Following are 25 T cell receptor beta chains from one sample sequenced in a study of blood T cells in healthy people across ages. It was with a sample-barcoded 5' primer and a J-beta primer mix that a second PCR of about 6 to 12 cycles was run. One entry per CDR3 protein results from TCRdb running MiXCR on the 5' RACE reads. The repertoire has around 1,800,000 distinct CDR3 sequences, 35% to 50% of them found once; the top ten carry roughly 23%. The sequenced material came from blood. Every receptor here comes from a human donor in good health.

This clonotype appeared a few times. The rearrangement links TRBV20-1 to TRBJ2-7; the match to TRBD1 covers 9 bases. The CDR3 has 13 amino acids. Trimming at V came to 3 bases and at J to 1 base, leaving 1 base not matched to a gene. CDR1 and CDR2 (germline): DFQATT, SNEGSKA (reference sequence). In DNA form, the CDR3 reads TGCAGTGCTAGGACAGGGGGGTCCTACGAGCAGTACTTC. It encodes CSARTGGSYEQYF.

DNA of the CDR3: TGTGCCAGCAGCGCAAGGAGAGGGGGGGATACGCAGTATTTT. It yields the protein CASSARRGGDTQYF. The gene calls are TRBV9 and TRBJ2-3; perhaps D is TRBD1 or TRBD2 (6 bases each). The length of the CDR3 is 14 residues. V was trimmed by 3 bases and J by 6 bases, leaving 14 bases between them. CDR1 SGDLS and CDR2 YYNGEE come from the germline V gene.

This clonotype was detected a few times. V is TRBV7-9 and J is TRBJ2-7; D perhaps matches TRBD2 (6 bases). CDR1 is SEHNR and CDR2 is FQNEAQ in the germline V gene (reference sequence). V was clipped by 5 bases and J by 2 bases, with 19 bases between them. This CDR3 region has 16 residues. As DNA, the CDR3 is TGTGCCAGCAGCCAAGGTACGGCAGGGAGGACCTACGAGCAGTACTTC. It specifies CASSQGTAGRTYEQYF.

The gene calls are TRBV20-1 and TRBJ1-4, with 7 bases aligning to TRBD1. V gave up 6 bases and J gave up 3 bases; unmatched junction bases: 7. CDR1 is DFQATT and CDR2 is SNEGSKA in the germline V gene (reference sequence). The CDR3 is made up of 14 amino acids. CDR3 in amino acids: CSAGTTGSNEKLFF. As DNA, the CDR3 is TGCAGTGCGGGTACGACAGGGTCTAATGAAAAACTGTTTTTT.

The chain joins TRBV7-9 to TRBJ1-2, with 7 bases identical to TRBD1. The CDR3 is made up of 14 amino acids. Losses at the gene ends were 7 bases for V and 3 bases for J; bases not matched to a gene: 8. The V gene's germline CDR1 is SEHNR and CDR2 FQNEAQ (reference sequence). Written as DNA, the CDR3 is TGTGCCAGCACCTCAGGGGGGGTCCACTATGGCTACACCTTC. Translating it yields CASTSGGVHYGYTF.

The gene calls are TRBV20-1 and TRBJ2-5; 12 bases are shared with TRBD2. This CDR3 is built from 16 residues. Per the germline V gene, CDR1 is DFQATT and CDR2 is SNEGSKA (reference sequence). The ends lost 1 base at V and 4 bases at J; junction bases unmatched: 7. The CDR3 loop reads CSARGASGGATETQYF. DNA of the CDR3: TGCAGTGCTAGAGGGGCTAGCGGGGGGGCAACAGAGACCCAGTACTTC.

The gene calls are TRBV5-1 and TRBJ1-1; possibly TRBD1 for D (5 bases). CDR3 length: 15 residues. Germline CDR1 SGHRS, CDR2 YFSETQ. Trimming took off 3 bases at V and 5 bases at J, with 17 bases between the two ends. The DNA of the CDR3 is TGCGCCAGCAGCTATCGCCAGGGTCTGAGGACTGAAGCTTTCTTT. Protein sequence: CASSYRQGLRTEAFF.

A word on this clonotype: At one end, the junction sequence differs from germline, possibly due to a read error. The V gene is TRBV5-5, the J gene TRBJ2-3; D is tentatively TRBD1 or TRBD2 (5 bases each). Germline assignment: CDR1 SGHKS and CDR2 YYEKEE (reference sequence). This CDR3 has 14 amino acids. Written as DNA, the CDR3 is TGTGCCAGCAGCTTGGGTGGGGACGCAGATGCGCAGTATTTT. It codes for CASSLGGDADAQYF.

This chain uses TRBV7-9 with TRBJ2-7; 7 nucleotides match TRBD1. Germline CDR1 SEHNR, CDR2 FQNEAQ (reference sequence). Trimming at V came to 1 base and at J to 2 bases, leaving 8 bases not matched to a gene. This CDR3 has 16 amino acids. CDR3 residues: CASSLVSGQRAYEQYF. CDR3 nucleotide sequence: TGTGCCAGCAGCTTAGTATCGGGACAGAGGGCCTACGAGCAGTACTTC.

This clonotype was detected a few times. The rearrangement joins TRBV11-2 to TRBJ2-4; D ambiguous. The tail of the sequence fits TRBJ2-7 better, so the J call may be wrong. CDR1 and CDR2 (germline): SGHAT, FQNNGV. The CDR3 extends over 14 amino acids. The CDR3 region has the DNA TGTGCCAGCAGCTCGGGCCCTTACACCTACGAGCAGTACTTC. Its translation: CASSSGPYTYEQYF.

This clonotype was seen repeatedly, ten times or more. CDR3 nucleotide sequence: TGCGCCAGCAGCTTGGGGGGGACAGGGAATCAGCCCCAGCATTTT. This sequence encodes CASSLGGTGNQPQHF. The chain has TRBV5-1 and TRBJ1-5; 9 nucleotides match TRBD1. V was pared by 0 bases and J by 4 bases, with 2 bases of the junction left unmatched. This CDR3 has 15 residues. The V gene's germline CDR1 is SGHRS and CDR2 YFSETQ. Supplemented by reference TRBV5-1 and TRBJ1-5, the full variable domain reads KAGVTQTPRYLIKTRGQQVTLSCSPISGHRSVSWYQQTPGQGLQFLFEYFSETQRNKGNFPGRFSGRQFSNSRSEMNVSTLELGDSALYLCASSLGGTGNQPQHFGDGTRLSIL.

The chain combines TRBV7-2 with TRBJ1-5; D is possibly TRBD1 (6 bases). The CDR3 consists of 14 residues. Germline CDR1 and CDR2: SGHTA and FQGNSA. Between the trimmed V and J ends, which lost 4 bases and 3 bases, there was a span of 10 bases. The CDR3 region is CASSWTGANQPQHF. The CDR3 bases are TGTGCCAGCAGCTGGACGGGGGCCAATCAGCCCCAGCATTTT.

This clonotype was observed a single time. The V gene is TRBV14, the J gene TRBJ1-6; 9 bases agree with TRBD1. The CDR3 length is 15 residues. Germline V CDR1 and CDR2: SGHDN, FVKESK. V gave up 7 bases and J gave up 8 bases; unmatched junction bases: 9. CDR3 nucleotide sequence: TGTGCCAGCAAGGGGACAGGGAGGTTTGATTCACCCCTCCACTTT. Translating it yields CASKGTGRFDSPLHF.

The chain carries TRBV15 and TRBJ2-7; the D gene is possibly TRBD2 (6 bases). The CDR3 sequence is 16 residues long. Germline V gene data show CDR1 as LNHNV and CDR2 as YYDKDF (reference sequence). Between the trimmed V and J ends, which lost 0 bases and 2 bases, there was a span of 14 bases. The chain's CDR3 is CATSRDQGDWTYEQYF. CDR3 nucleotides: TGTGCCACCAGCAGAGATCAAGGGGACTGGACCTACGAGCAGTACTTC.

This sequence joins TRBV7-2 and TRBJ2-4; 11 bases map to TRBD2. CDR3 length: 16 amino acids. Per germline, CDR1 SGHTA and CDR2 FQGNSA. Trimming at V came to 5 bases and at J to 2 bases, leaving 5 bases not matched to a gene. The CDR3 here is CASSISGGASKNIQYF. CDR3 nucleotide sequence: TGTGCCAGCAGCATTAGCGGGGGGGCCTCCAAAAACATTCAGTACTTC. Complete variable domain (other parts from reference TRBV7-2 and TRBJ2-4): GAGVSQSPSNKVTEKGKDVELRCDPISGHTALYWYRQSLGQGLEFLIYFQGNSAPDKSGLPSDRFSAERTGGSVSTLTIQRTQQEDSAVYLCASSISGGASKNIQYFGAGTRLSVL.

The rearrangement links TRBV10-3 to TRBJ2-1, with TRBD2 matching over 9 bases. The ends lost 7 bases at V and 7 bases at J; junction bases unmatched: 5. This CDR3 is built from 13 residues. Germline loops: CDR1 ENHRY, CDR2 SYGVKD. This CDR3 is CAIMSSGGNEQFF. Written as DNA, the CDR3 is TGTGCCATCATGAGTAGCGGGGGAAATGAGCAGTTCTTC.

Only a few counts were recorded for this clonotype. The J gene is TRBJ2-4, the V gene TRBV20-1; D may match TRBD1 or TRBD2 (5 bases each). Judging by the DNA end, TRBJ2-5 fits better; the J call may be wrong. Germline V gives CDR1 DFQATT, CDR2 SNEGSKA (reference sequence). The CDR3 length is 13 residues. The CDR3 region has the DNA TGCAGTGCTAGCCGCCAGGGACGGGAGACCCAGTACTTC. This encodes CSASRQGRETQYF.

This chain connects TRBV11-2 to TRBJ2-7; D is uncertain. V lost 1 base to trimming and J lost 4 bases, with 14 bases between them. The CDR3 totals 15 residues. CDR1 and CDR2 (germline): SGHAT, FQNNGV. CDR3: CASSLVANGLYEQYF. CDR3 sequence (DNA): TGTGCCAGCAGCTTAGTTGCTAATGGTCTATACGAGCAGTACTTC.

The J gene is TRBJ2-7, the V gene TRBV14; 7 bases match TRBD1. The trim removed 4 bases at V and 3 bases at J, leaving 18 bases unmatched. The germline CDR1 and CDR2 sequences are SGHDN and FVKESK. CDR3 length: 18 residues. CDR3 in DNA: TGTGCCAGCAGCCCTACCTTATCAATAGGGGACAGAAACTACGAGCAGTACTTC. It is translated as CASSPTLSIGDRNYEQYF.

This clonotype has a handful of counts. The V call is TRBV12-3 or TRBV12-4, the J call TRBJ2-5; 7 bases match TRBD2. V dropped 4 bases and J dropped 0; count of bases not matched to a gene: 2. CDR3 length: 14 amino acids. The DNA of the CDR3 is TGTGCCAGCAGTTACGGACTAGACCAAGAGACCCAGTACTTC. It codes for CASSYGLDQETQYF.

The V call is TRBV3-1, the J call TRBJ1-1; D is unresolved. Germline loops: CDR1 LGHDT, CDR2 YNNKEL (reference sequence). There are 12 residues in the CDR3. V lost 0 bases, J lost 2 bases, and 1 base lay in between. CDR3 nucleotide sequence: TGTGCCAGCAGCCAAGATAACACTGAAGCTTTCTTT. Its protein is CASSQDNTEAFF.

This clonotype was detected only a few times. The gene calls are TRBV11-1 and TRBJ2-4, with TRBD1 identical over 9 bases. CDR3 size: 16 residues. The J segment lost 1 base and the V segment lost 6 bases, leaving 7 bases of the junction unmatched. Germline-derived CDR1 and CDR2 are SGHAT and FQDESV (reference sequence). The CDR3 DNA reads as TGTGCCAGCAGTCACCGGGACAGGGTCGCCAAAAACATTCAGTACTTC. It codes for CASSHRDRVAKNIQYF.

V usage is TRBV4-1 and J usage is TRBJ2-1; D unclear. Germline CDR1 is MGHRA and CDR2 is YSYEKL. The CDR3 is made up of 15 amino acids. The ends were cut back, 0 bases at V and 1 base at J, with 7 bases in the middle. CDR3 sequence (DNA): TGCGCCAGCAGCCAAGATAGCACTTCCTACAATGAGCAGTTCTTC. It is translated as CASSQDSTSYNEQFF.

Details on this clonotype: This sequence may be a read error, since a much larger clone differs from it by one base. This chain links TRBV29-1 with TRBJ2-7; D is possibly TRBD2 (6 bases). Per germline, CDR1 SQVTM and CDR2 ANQGSEA. V shed 7 bases and J shed 12 bases, with 22 bases lying between them. This CDR3 contains 12 residues. This CDR3 is CSARSSEETLYF. The DNA of the CDR3 is TGCAGCGCCCGTTCTAGCGAGGAGACCCTGTACTTC.

The chain uses TRBV7-9 and TRBJ2-2, with D uncertain. This CDR3 is built from 15 residues. V was shortened by 7 bases and J by 5 bases, with 17 bases between the two germline ends. Germline V gene lookup returns CDR1 SEHNR and CDR2 FQNEAQ (reference sequence). CDR3: CASTIFVGFTGELFF. DNA of the CDR3: TGTGCCAGCACCATTTTCGTGGGTTTTACCGGGGAGCTGTTTTTT.